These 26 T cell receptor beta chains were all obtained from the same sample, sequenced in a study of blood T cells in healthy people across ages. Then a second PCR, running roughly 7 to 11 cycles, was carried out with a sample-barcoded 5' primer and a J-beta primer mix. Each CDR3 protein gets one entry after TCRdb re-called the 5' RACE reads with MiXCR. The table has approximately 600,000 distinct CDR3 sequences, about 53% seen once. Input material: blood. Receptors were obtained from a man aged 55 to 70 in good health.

The CDR3 region has the DNA TGTGCCAGCAGCCCGGGACAGGGGGTCTCTACCACAGATACGCAGTATTTT. It encodes CASSPGQGVSTTDTQYF. This chain joins TRBV4-2 and TRBJ2-3; TRBD1 agrees at 11 bases. V lost 4 bases to trimming and J lost 2 bases; unmatched junction nucleotides: 8. Per germline, CDR1 LGHNA and CDR2 YNFKEQ. The CDR3 is 17 amino acids.

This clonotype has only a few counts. Written as DNA, the CDR3 is TGTGCCAGCAGGGAGACAGGGGGAATAGAGACCCAGTACTTC. Residues: CASRETGGIETQYF. V is TRBV28 and J is TRBJ2-5, with TRBD1 matching over 9 bases. Trimming cost V 6 bases and J 4 bases; bases outside gene matches: 6. The CDR3 is 14 residues long. Germline CDR1 MDHEN, CDR2 SYDVKM.

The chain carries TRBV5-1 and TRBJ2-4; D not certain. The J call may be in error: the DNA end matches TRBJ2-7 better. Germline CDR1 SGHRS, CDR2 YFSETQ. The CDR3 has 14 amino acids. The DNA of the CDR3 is TGCGCCAGCAGCTTGGGTAGGGAAAATGGCGAGCAGTACTTC. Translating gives CASSLGRENGEQYF.

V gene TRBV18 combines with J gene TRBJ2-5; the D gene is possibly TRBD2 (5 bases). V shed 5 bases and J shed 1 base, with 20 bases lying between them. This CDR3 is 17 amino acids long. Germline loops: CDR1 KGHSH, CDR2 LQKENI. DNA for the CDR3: TGTGCCAGCTCAAGAACTCGATCCGGGGTCCTCCAAGAGACCCAGTACTTC. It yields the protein CASSRTRSGVLQETQYF.

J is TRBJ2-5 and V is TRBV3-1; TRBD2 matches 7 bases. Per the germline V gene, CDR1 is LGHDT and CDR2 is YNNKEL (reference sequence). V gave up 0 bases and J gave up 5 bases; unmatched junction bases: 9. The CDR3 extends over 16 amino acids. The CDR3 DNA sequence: TGTGCCAGCAGCCAAGAAGGGCCAGCGGGGAGCGAGACCCAGTACTTC. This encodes CASSQEGPAGSETQYF.

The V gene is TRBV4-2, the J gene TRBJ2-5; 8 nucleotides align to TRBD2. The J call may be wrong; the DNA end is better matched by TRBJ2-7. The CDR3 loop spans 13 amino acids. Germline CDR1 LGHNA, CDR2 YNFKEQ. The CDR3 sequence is CASSPWAGGEQYF. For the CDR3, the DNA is TGTGCCAGCAGCCCATGGGCGGGGGGCGAGCAGTACTTC.

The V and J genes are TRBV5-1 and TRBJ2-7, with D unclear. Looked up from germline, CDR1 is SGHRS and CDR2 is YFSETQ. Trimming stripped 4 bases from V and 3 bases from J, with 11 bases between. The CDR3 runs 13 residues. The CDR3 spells CASSPRVGYEQYF. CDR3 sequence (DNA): TGCGCCAGCAGCCCCCGGGTGGGCTACGAGCAGTACTTC.

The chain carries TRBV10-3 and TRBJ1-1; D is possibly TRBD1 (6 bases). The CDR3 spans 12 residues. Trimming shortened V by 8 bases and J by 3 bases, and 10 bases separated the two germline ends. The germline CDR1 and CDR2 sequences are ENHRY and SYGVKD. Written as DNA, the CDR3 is TGTGCCATCGGGACAAAGGACACTGAAGCTTTCTTT. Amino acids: CAIGTKDTEAFF.

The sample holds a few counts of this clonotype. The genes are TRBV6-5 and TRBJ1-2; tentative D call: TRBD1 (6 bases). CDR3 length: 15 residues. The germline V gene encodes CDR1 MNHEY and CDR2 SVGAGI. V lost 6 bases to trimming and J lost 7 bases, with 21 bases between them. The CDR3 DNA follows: TGTGCCAGCAGCCTCGTTTCGGGGGGCAAAGGTGGCTACACCTTC. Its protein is CASSLVSGGKGGYTF.

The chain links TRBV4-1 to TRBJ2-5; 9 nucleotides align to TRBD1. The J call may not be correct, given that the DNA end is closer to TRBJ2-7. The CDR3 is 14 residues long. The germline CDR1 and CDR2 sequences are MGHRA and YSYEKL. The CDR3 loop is CASSPGQGMAEQYF. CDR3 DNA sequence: TGCGCCAGCAGCCCCGGACAGGGGATGGCCGAGCAGTACTTC.

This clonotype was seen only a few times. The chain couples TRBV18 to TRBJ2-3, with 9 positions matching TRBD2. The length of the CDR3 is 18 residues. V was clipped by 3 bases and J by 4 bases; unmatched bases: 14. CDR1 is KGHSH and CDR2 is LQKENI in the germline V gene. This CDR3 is CASSPRQRGVRMADTQYF. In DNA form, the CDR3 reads TGTGCCAGCTCACCCCGGCAGCGGGGGGTGAGGATGGCAGATACGCAGTATTTT.

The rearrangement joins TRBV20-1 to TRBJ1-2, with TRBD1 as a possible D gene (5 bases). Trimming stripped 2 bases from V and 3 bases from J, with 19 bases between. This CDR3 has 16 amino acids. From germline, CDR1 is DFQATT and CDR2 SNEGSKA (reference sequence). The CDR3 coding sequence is TGCAGTGCTAGAAATATGGTAGGGAGCAGGGACTATGGCTACACCTTC. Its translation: CSARNMVGSRDYGYTF.

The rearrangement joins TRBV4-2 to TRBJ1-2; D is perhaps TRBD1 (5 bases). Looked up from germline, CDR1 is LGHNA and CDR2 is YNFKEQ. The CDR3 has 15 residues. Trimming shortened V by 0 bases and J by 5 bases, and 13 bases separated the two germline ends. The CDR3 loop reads CASSQDQGGNYGYTF. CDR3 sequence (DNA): TGTGCCAGCAGCCAAGATCAGGGAGGGAATTATGGCTACACCTTC.

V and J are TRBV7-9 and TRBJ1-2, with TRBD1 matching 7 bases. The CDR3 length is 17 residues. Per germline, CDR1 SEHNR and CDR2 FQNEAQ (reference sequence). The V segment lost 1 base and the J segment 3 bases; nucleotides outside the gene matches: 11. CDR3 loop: CASSLGGGAGGHYGYTF. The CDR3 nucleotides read TGTGCCAGCAGCTTAGGTGGAGGGGCAGGGGGTCACTATGGCTACACCTTC.

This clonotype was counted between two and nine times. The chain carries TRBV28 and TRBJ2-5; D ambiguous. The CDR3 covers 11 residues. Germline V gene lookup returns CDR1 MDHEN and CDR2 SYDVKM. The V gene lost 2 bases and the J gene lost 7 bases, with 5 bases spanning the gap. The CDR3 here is CASSLAGTQYF. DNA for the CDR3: TGTGCCAGCAGTTTAGCCGGGACCCAGTACTTC.

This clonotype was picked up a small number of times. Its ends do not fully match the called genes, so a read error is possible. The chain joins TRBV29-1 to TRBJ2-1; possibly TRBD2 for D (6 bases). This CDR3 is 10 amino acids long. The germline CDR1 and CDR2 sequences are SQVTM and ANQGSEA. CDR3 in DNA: TGTAGCGGTTTTTACAATGAGCAGTTCTTC. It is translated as CSGFYNEQFF.

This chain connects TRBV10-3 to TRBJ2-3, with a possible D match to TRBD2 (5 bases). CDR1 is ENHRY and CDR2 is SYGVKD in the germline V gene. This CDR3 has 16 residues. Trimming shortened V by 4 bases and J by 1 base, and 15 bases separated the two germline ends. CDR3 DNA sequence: TGTGCCATCAGTGCTCGGGCGGGCTCGGGCACAGATACGCAGTATTTT. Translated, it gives CAISARAGSGTDTQYF.

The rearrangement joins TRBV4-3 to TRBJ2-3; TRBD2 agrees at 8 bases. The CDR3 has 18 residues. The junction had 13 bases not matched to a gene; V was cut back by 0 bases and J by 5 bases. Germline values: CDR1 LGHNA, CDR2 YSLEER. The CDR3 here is CASSQDRARGASVDTQYF. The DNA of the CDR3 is TGCGCCAGCAGCCAAGATCGGGCGCGGGGGGCCTCCGTAGATACGCAGTATTTT.

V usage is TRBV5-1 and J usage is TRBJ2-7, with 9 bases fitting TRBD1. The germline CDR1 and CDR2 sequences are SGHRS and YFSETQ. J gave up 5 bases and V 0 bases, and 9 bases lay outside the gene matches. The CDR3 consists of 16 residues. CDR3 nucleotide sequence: TGCGCCAGCAGCTTGGAACCGGGACAGGGCTTCGACGAGCAGTACTTC. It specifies CASSLEPGQGFDEQYF. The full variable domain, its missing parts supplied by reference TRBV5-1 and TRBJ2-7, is KAGVTQTPRYLIKTRGQQVTLSCSPISGHRSVSWYQQTPGQGLQFLFEYFSETQRNKGNFPGRFSGRQFSNSRSEMNVSTLELGDSALYLCASSLEPGQGFDEQYFGPGTRLTVT.

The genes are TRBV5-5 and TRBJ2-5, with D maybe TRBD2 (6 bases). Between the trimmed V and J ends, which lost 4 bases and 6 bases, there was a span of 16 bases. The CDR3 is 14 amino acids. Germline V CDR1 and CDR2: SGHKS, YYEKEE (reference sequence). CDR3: CASSPGGDTQTQYF. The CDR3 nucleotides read TGTGCCAGCAGCCCCGGCGGGGATACACAGACCCAGTACTTC. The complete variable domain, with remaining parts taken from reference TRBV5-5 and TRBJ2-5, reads DAGVTQSPTHLIKTRGQQVTLRCSPISGHKSVSWYQQVLGQGPQFIFQYYEKEERGRGNFPDRFSARQFPNYSSELNVNALLLGDSALYLCASSPGGDTQTQYFGPGTRLLVL.

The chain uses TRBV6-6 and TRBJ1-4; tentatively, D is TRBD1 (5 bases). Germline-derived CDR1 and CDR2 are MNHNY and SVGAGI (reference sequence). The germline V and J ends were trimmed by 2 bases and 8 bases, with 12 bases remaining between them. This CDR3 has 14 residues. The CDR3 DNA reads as TGTGCCAGCAGTTACGGGGGAGTAGGGGAAAAACTGTTTTTT. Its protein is CASSYGGVGEKLFF.

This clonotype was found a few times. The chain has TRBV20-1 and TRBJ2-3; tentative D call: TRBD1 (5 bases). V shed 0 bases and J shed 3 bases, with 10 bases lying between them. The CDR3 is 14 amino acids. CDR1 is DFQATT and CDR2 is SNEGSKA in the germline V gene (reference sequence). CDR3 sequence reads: CSARDPPGTDTQYF. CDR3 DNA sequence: TGCAGTGCTAGAGACCCCCCAGGGACAGATACGCAGTATTTT.

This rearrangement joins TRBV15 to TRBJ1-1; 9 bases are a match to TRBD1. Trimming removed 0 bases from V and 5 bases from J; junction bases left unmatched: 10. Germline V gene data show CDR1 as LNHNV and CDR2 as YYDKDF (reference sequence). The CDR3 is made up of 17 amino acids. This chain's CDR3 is CATSRDSFGTGKTEAFF. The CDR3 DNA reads TGTGCCACCAGCAGAGATTCGTTTGGGACAGGGAAAACTGAAGCTTTCTTT.

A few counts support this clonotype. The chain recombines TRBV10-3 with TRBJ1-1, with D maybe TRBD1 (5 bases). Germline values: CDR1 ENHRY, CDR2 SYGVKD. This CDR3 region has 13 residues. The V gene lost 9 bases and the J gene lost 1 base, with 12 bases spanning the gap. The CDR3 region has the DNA TGTGCCATGCGCCTTGGGGGGAACACTGAAGCTTTCTTT. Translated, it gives CAMRLGGNTEAFF.

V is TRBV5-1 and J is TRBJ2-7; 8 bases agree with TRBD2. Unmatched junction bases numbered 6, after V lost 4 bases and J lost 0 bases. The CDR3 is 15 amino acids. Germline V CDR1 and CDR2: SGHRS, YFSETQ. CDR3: CASSPIAGTSYEQYF. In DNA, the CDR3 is TGCGCCAGCAGCCCGATAGCGGGGACCTCCTACGAGCAGTACTTC.

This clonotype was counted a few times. The CDR3: CSARARRNEKLFF. The CDR3 coding sequence is TGCAGTGCTAGAGCCAGGAGGAATGAAAAACTGTTTTTT. This chain joins TRBV20-1 and TRBJ1-4, with D unclear. The germline gives CDR1 DFQATT, CDR2 SNEGSKA (reference sequence). Trimming took 1 base from V and 5 from J, leaving 8 bases between them. This CDR3 has 13 residues.